The 10 T cell receptor beta chains below all came from one sample that was sequenced in a study of cytomegalovirus exposure and HLA in healthy donors. The PCR ran on 60 Vbeta and 13 Jbeta primers. Data came from immunoSEQ multiplex PCR; TCRdb stores just in-frame clones and leaves some out. The sample gives about 190,000 clones, 81% of which show up once; about 1.7% is in the top ten. Sequencing input: PBMCs. The source of these receptors is a man younger than 35 in good health and CMV-seronegative.

In this sample, this clone turned up a few times. The chain joins TRBV2 to TRBJ2-6; weak D call: TRBD1 (5 bases). This CDR3 is 16 amino acids long. CDR1 is SNHLY and CDR2 is FYNNEI in the germline V gene. V was clipped by 6 bases and J by 0 bases, with 12 bases between them. Here the CDR3 DNA reads TGTGCCAGCAGACCCACAGGCAACTCTGGGGCCAACGTCCTGACTTTC. It codes for CASRPTGNSGANVLTF.

V usage is TRBV9 and J usage is TRBJ2-2; 7 nucleotides agree with TRBD1. The germline V gene encodes CDR1 SGDLS and CDR2 YYNGEE. The CDR3 is 13 residues long. With V trimmed by 5 bases and J by 7 bases, 5 bases remained unmatched. DNA for the CDR3: TGTGCCAGCAGTGACAGGGTAGTCGGGGAGCTGTTTTTT. Translated, it gives CASSDRVVGELFF.

DNA of the CDR3: TGTGCCAACTCCGCAGGGGCGCGTCGAGCTTTCTTT. Translated: CANSAGARRAFF. The rearrangement links TRBV2 to TRBJ1-1; tentative D call: TRBD1 (6 bases). Trimming took 10 bases from V and 10 from J, leaving 19 bases between them. There are 12 residues in the CDR3. Germline V gene sequence: CDR1 SNHLY, CDR2 FYNNEI.

V usage is TRBV30 and J usage is TRBJ1-1; possible D gene TRBD1, 5 bases. The CDR3 sequence is 14 residues long. Germline CDR1 GTSNPN, CDR2 SVGIG (reference sequence). V lost 4 bases to trimming and J lost 0 bases, with 12 bases between them. Here the CDR3 reads CAWNPGNLNTEAFF. As DNA, the CDR3 is TGTGCCTGGAACCCAGGGAACCTGAACACTGAAGCTTTCTTT.

The chain links TRBV18 to TRBJ2-5; possibly TRBD1 for D (5 bases). The CDR3 runs to 15 residues. Germline loops: CDR1 KGHSH, CDR2 LQKENI. The V end was cut by 1 base, the J end by 2 bases, with 11 bases between. In nucleotides, the CDR3 is TGTGCCAGCTCACCACAGGGGTTTGTTCAAGAGACCCAGTACTTC. The encoded protein is CASSPQGFVQETQYF. Variable domain in full (rest from reference TRBV18 and TRBJ2-5): NAGVMQNPRHLVRRRGQEARLRCSPMKGHSHVYWYRQLPEEGLKFMVYLQKENIIDESGMPKERFSAEFPKEGPSILRIQQVVRGDSAAYFCASSPQGFVQETQYFGPGTRLLVL.

This clone was seen a handful of times. The chain couples TRBV9 to TRBJ2-2; 7 bases are shared with TRBD1. This CDR3 is 16 amino acids long. Losses at the gene ends were 0 bases for V and 4 bases for J; bases not matched to a gene: 6. Looked up from germline, CDR1 is SGDLS and CDR2 is YYNGEE. The CDR3 spells CASSVAGGQSTGELFF. The CDR3 DNA sequence: TGTGCCAGCAGCGTAGCTGGGGGACAGAGCACCGGGGAGCTGTTTTTT.

V gene TRBV6-6 combines with J gene TRBJ2-7; tentatively, D is TRBD2 (7 bases). The germline V gene encodes CDR1 MNHNY and CDR2 SVGAGI (reference sequence). The CDR3 runs 16 residues. The V end was cut by 0 bases, the J end by 0 bases, with 12 bases between. Here the CDR3 DNA reads TGTGCCAGCAGTTACTCGGGAGGGGGTTCCTCCTACGAGCAGTACTTC. The encoded protein is CASSYSGGGSSYEQYF.

Comment on this clone: Other DNA sequences in the same sample also yield this CDR3. The genes are TRBV25-1 and TRBJ2-5, with 7 positions matching TRBD1. Unmatched junction bases numbered 5, after V lost 6 bases and J lost 4 bases. Per the germline V gene, CDR1 is MGHDK and CDR2 is SYGVNS. CDR3 size: 13 residues. CDR3 bases: TGTGCCAGCAGCGACAGGGTCGTAGAGACCCAGTACTTC. This codes for CASSDRVVETQYF.

The V call is TRBV19, the J call TRBJ2-7, with TRBD1 matching 7 bases. The CDR3 sequence is 12 residues long. Germline V gene sequence: CDR1 LNHDA, CDR2 SQIVND (reference sequence). V was pared by 5 bases and J by 6 bases, with 4 bases of the junction left unmatched. The CDR3 DNA reads as TGTGCCAGTAGTCCGACAGGGTTCGAGCAGTACTTC. This codes for CASSPTGFEQYF.

The chain links TRBV6-5 to TRBJ2-1, with D perhaps TRBD2 (5 bases). The germline gives CDR1 MNHEY, CDR2 SVGAGI. With 6 bases removed from V and 0 bases from J, the gap between germline ends came to 12 bases. CDR3 length: 15 amino acids. The CDR3 nucleotides read TGTGCCAGCAGCGCCAATAGCGTCTCCTACAATGAGCAGTTCTTC. Amino acid sequence: CASSANSVSYNEQFF.